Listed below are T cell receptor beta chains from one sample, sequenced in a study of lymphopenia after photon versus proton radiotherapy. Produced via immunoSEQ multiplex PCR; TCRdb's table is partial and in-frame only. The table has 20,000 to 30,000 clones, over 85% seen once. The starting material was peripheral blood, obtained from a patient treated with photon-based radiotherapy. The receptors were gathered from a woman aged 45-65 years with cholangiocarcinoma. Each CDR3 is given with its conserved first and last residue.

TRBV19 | CASSPRDRAYSNQPQHF
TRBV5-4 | CASSLDRGRTGELFF
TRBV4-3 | CASSHLGTGPNYGYTF
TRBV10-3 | CAISVTQGAYTEAFF
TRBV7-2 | CASSLESASLNQPQHF
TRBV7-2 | CASSLGWGRNNSPLHF
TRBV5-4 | CASSPRAGSTDTQYF
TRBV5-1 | CASSLDSSSTDTQYF
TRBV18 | CASSTNTEAFF
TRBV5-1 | CASSSTGTNEKLFF
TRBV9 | CASSVALAGNGETQYF
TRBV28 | CASSTQGAANEKLFF
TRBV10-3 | CAISEVPDTEAFF
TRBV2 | CASSSGQGNPYEQYF
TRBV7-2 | CASSPGGAGTPYEQYF
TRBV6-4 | CASSDLPGGLDTQYF
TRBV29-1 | CSAPRPEAYGYTF
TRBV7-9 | CASSPGLDYLYNEQFF
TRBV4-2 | CASSQDAGSGNTIYF
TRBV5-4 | CASSPPGTLNTEAFF
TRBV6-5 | CASSRGRINYGYTF
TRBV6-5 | CASSKADSTYEQYF
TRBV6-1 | CASSDLGVTEQYF
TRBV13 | CASRPNSGGGTEAFF
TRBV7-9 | CASSRGQVEEQYF
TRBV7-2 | CASSARQGGGSPLHF
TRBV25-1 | CASSVSRGEASPLHF
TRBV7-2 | CASRVAGGLAGELFF
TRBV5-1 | CASSLVLAGGPNEQYF
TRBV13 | CASSLVGQGPEQYF
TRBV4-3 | CASSQSAAGTQKEKTQYF
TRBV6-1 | CASSIWPRTDQPQHF
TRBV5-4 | CASSSGLAGVQETQYF
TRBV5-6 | CASSLGYRADYGYTF
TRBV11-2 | CASSLDRGWSDEQYF
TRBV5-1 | CASSSGTNTGELFF
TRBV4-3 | CASSQVAARAEKLFF
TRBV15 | CATRDGRSYEQYF
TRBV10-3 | CAISRAGTGDRGEAFF
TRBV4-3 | CASSQGVHLEVYEQYF
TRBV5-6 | CASTSAGQYTGELFF
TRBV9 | CASSVEAFTGELFF
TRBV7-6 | CASSSYRSHEQYF
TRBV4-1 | CASSRLPSSYNEQFF
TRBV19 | CASSIKDTGELFF
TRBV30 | CALFSGGAGDTQYF
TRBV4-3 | CASSQTRQSGNTIYF
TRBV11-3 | CASSPMVGNTEAFF
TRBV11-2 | CASSARTGWMYGYTF
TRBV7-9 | CASSADRAEAFF
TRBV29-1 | CSVELGFNQPQHF
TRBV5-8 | CASSSGQPLYNEQFF